These 2 T cell receptor beta chains originate from one sample sequenced in a study of T-cell memory formation after mild COVID-19. Each CDR3 protein gets one entry after TCRdb re-called the 5' RACE reads with MiXCR. The repertoire consists of 150,000 to 200,000 distinct CDR3 sequences, with approximately 14% occurring once and the leading ten covering roughly 15%. Material: PBMCs or a T cell subset sorted from them (not recorded which). These receptors were collected from an adult woman who had mild COVID-19 (a few samples of this study predate the infection). Cell type and time point are not known.

The rearrangement joins TRBV7-6 to TRBJ2-5, with 11 bases lining up with TRBD2. CDR1 and CDR2 from the germline V gene are SGHVS and FNYEAQ. With V trimmed by 3 bases and J by 3 bases, 3 bases remained unmatched. The length of the CDR3 is 15 residues. The CDR3 DNA is TGTGCCAGCAGCTTTAGCGGGGGGGCCGAAGAGACCCAGTACTTC. It codes for CASSFSGGAEETQYF.

This clonotype occurred a few times. The chain has TRBV29-1 and TRBJ2-5, with D possibly matching TRBD1 (6 bases). The CDR3 runs 11 residues. CDR1 and CDR2 (germline): SQVTM, ANQGSEA. Trimming shortened V by 6 bases and J by 5 bases, and 10 bases separated the two germline ends. In DNA, the CDR3 is TGCAGCGTACACAGGGCTGAGACCCAGTACTTC. It yields the protein CSVHRAETQYF.